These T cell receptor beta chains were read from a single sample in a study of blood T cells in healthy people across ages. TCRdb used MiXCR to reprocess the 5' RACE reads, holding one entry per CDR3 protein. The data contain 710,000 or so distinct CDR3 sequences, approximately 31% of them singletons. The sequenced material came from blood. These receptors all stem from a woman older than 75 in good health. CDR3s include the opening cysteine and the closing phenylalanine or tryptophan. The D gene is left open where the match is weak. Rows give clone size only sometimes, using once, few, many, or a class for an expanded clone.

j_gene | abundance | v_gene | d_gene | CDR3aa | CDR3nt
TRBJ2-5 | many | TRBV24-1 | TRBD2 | CATSEGTSGGWETQYF | TGTGCCACCAGTGAAGGGACTAGCGGGGGCTGGGAGACCCAGTACTTC
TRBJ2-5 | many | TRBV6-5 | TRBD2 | CASSYSGTSGGEWETQYF | TGTGCCAGCAGTTACTCCGGGACTAGCGGGGGAGAATGGGAGACCCAGTACTTC
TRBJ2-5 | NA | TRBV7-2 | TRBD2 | CASSLGLAGGSEQYF | TGTGCCAGCAGCTTAGGGCTAGCGGGGGGCAGTGAGCAGTACTTC
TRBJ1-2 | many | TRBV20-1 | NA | CSARYNSFTRANYGYTF | TGCAGTGCTAGATACAACAGCTTCACGAGGGCTAACTATGGCTACACCTTC
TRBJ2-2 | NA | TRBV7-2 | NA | CASSLWRDTGELFF | TGTGCCAGCAGCTTATGGAGGGACACCGGGGAGCTGTTTTTT
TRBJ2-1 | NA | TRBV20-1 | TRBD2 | CSASPLAVSSYNEQFF | TGCAGTGCTAGTCCCCTAGCGGTGAGCTCCTACAATGAGCAGTTCTTC
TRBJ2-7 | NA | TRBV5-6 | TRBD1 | CASSLFPGGEQYF | TGTGCCAGCAGCTTATTCCCAGGGGGCGAGCAGTACTTC
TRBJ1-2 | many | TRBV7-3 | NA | CASSFNVGYGYTF | TGTGCCAGCAGCTTCAACGTAGGCTATGGCTACACCTTC
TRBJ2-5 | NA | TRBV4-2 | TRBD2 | CASSQDRREQYF | TGTGCCAGCAGCCAAGATCGGCGGGAGCAGTACTTC
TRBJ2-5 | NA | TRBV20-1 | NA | CSSLTMMETQYF | TGCAGCTCACTCACTATGATGGAGACCCAGTACTTC
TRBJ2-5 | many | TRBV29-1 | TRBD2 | CSVAKSAGVQETQYF | TGCAGCGTTGCGAAATCAGCGGGGGTACAAGAGACCCAGTACTTC
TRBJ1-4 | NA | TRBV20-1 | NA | CSARGRDLNEKLFF | TGCAGTGCTAGGGGACGGGACCTAAATGAAAAACTGTTTTTT
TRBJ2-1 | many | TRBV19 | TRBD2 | CASRPQRGGNEQFF | TGTGCCAGTAGACCCCAGCGGGGGGGCAATGAGCAGTTCTTC
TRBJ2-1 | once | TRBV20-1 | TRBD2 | CSASGPPGRRYNEQFF | TGCAGTGCTAGCGGACCCCCCGGGAGGAGGTACAATGAGCAGTTCTTC
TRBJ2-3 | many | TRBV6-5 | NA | CASGDRKTTDTQYF | TGTGCCAGCGGTGACAGAAAGACCACAGATACGCAGTATTTT
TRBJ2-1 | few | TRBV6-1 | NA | CASSEAPQSEQFF | TGTGCCAGCAGTGAAGCCCCCCAATCCGAGCAGTTCTTC
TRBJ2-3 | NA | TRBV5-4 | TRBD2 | CASSSVRGGFTDTQYF | TGTGCCAGCAGCTCGGTGCGGGGGGGATTCACAGATACGCAGTATTTT
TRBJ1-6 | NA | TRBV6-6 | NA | CASSYLPGETDSPLHF | TGTGCCAGCAGTTACCTTCCAGGGGAAACAGATTCACCCCTCCACTTT
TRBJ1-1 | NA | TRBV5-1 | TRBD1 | CASSPQGPTILNPEAFF | TGCGCCAGCAGCCCACAGGGGCCGACCATATTGAACCCTGAAGCTTTCTTT
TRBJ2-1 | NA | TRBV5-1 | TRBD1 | CASSWDPGGGEQFF | TGCGCCAGCAGCTGGGATCCAGGGGGCGGCGAGCAGTTCTTC
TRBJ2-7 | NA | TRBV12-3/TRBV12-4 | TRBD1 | CASSSQGAAYEQYF | TGTGCCAGCAGTAGTCAGGGGGCCGCGTACGAGCAGTACTTC
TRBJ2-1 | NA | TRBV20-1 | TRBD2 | CSASRPGLGNEQFF | TGCAGTGCCTCGAGGCCGGGACTAGGGAATGAGCAGTTCTTC
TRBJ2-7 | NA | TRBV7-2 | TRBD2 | CASSLMGGDEQYF | TGTGCCAGCAGCTTAATGGGAGGGGACGAGCAGTACTTC
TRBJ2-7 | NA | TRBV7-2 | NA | CASSSSGLPEQYF | TGTGCCAGCAGCTCATCGGGGTTACCCGAGCAGTACTTC
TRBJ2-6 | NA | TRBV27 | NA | CASSYRGGGSGANVLTF | TGTGCCAGCAGTTACAGGGGGGGCGGCTCTGGGGCCAACGTCCTGACTTTC
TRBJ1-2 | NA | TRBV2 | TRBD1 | CASSEARGIWYGYTF | TGTGCCAGCAGTGAAGCCAGGGGGATTTGGTATGGCTACACCTTC
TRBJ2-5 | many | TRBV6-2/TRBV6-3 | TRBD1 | CASSSSQGFKGQPQETQYF | TGTGCCAGCAGCTCATCACAGGGGTTCAAGGGACAACCACAAGAGACCCAGTACTTC
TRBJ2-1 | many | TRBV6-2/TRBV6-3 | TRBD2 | CASSYSGGGVYNEQFF | TGTGCCAGCAGTTACAGTGGCGGGGGGGTTTACAATGAGCAGTTCTTC
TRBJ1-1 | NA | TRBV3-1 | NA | CASSQRVRNTEAFF | TGTGCCAGCAGCCAACGAGTGAGGAACACTGAAGCTTTCTTT
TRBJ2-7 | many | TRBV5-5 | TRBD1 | CASSLGTGISYEQYF | TGTGCCAGCAGCTTAGGGACAGGGATCTCCTACGAGCAGTACTTC
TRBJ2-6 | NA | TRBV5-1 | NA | CASSLGTFLSGANVLTF | TGCGCCAGCAGCTTGGGGACATTCCTCTCTGGGGCCAACGTCCTGACTTTC
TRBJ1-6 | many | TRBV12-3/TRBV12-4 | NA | CASRASSYNSPLHF | TGTGCCAGCAGGGCCAGCTCCTATAATTCACCCCTCCACTTT
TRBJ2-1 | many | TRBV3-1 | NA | CASSQDGLRNEQFF | TGTGCCAGCAGCCAAGATGGCCTACGAAATGAGCAGTTCTTC
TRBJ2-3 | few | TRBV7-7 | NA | CTSSLGGSTDTQYF | TGTACTAGCAGCTTAGGAGGAAGCACAGATACGCAGTATTTT
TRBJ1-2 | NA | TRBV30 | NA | CAGKKGQGLKYGYTF | TGTGCCGGTAAAAAAGGGCAGGGATTAAAATATGGCTACACCTTC
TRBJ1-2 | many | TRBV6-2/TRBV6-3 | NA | CASSDFYGYTF | TGTGCCAGTTCGGACTTCTATGGCTACACCTTC
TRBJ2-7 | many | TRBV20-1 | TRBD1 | CSARLGKQGISYEQYF | TGCAGTGCTAGACTAGGGAAACAGGGGATCTCCTACGAGCAGTACTTC
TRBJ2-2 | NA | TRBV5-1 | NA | CASTWGNLNTGELFF | TGCGCCAGCACCTGGGGGAACCTGAACACCGGGGAGCTGTTTTTT
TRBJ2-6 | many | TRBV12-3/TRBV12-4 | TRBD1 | CASRGTGTGYSGANVLTF | TGTGCCAGCAGGGGAACCGGGACAGGATACTCTGGGGCCAACGTCCTGACTTTC
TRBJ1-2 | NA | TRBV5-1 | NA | CASRFNGDPHYGYTF | TGCGCCAGCAGATTCAACGGGGATCCACACTATGGCTACACCTTC
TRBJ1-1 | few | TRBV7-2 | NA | CASSLGGRVNTEAFF | TGTGCCAGCAGCTTAGGGGGGAGGGTGAACACTGAAGCTTTCTTT
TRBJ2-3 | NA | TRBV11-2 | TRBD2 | CASSRTSVDTDTQYF | TGTGCCAGCAGCCGGACTAGCGTAGACACAGATACGCAGTATTTT
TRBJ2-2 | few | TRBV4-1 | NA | CASRWERGNTGELFF | TGCGCCAGCAGGTGGGAGAGGGGGAACACCGGGGAGCTGTTTTTT
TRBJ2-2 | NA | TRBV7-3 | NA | CASSLSGPAGERFF | TGTGCCAGCAGCTTAAGTGGGCCTGCCGGGGAGCGGTTTTTT
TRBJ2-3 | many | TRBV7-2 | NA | CASSSQGGLTDTQYF | TGTGCCAGCAGCTCCCAGGGGGGCCTGACAGATACGCAGTATTTT
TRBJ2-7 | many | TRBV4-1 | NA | CASSQGAALSSYEQYF | TGCGCCAGCAGCCAAGGAGCGGCGCTGAGCTCCTACGAGCAGTACTTC
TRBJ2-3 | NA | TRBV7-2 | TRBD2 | CASSPMGTSGVTDTQYF | TGTGCCAGCAGTCCAATGGGGACTAGCGGGGTCACAGATACGCAGTATTTT
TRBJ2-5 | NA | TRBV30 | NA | CAWSISRGSEAQYF | TGTGCCTGGAGTATTAGTCGGGGGTCAGAGGCCCAGTACTTC
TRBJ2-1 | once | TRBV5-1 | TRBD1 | CASSLRQGFSHEQFF | TGCGCCAGCAGCTTGCGACAGGGGTTCAGCCATGAGCAGTTCTTC
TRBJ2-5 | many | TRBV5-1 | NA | CASSLAGQAQETQYF | TGCGCCAGCAGCTTGGCCGGTCAGGCTCAAGAGACCCAGTACTTC